A single sample gave rise to the 3 T cell receptor beta chains below, sequenced in a study of blood T cell repertoires in COVID-19. TCRdb's table, derived via immunoSEQ multiplex PCR, lists solely in-frame clones and lacks some. The table shows 160,000 or so clones, with 89% occurring only once. The sample taken for sequencing was peripheral blood. These receptors all stem from a man between 60 and 70 years old with acute or convalescent COVID-19.

The chain carries TRBV7-2 and TRBJ2-1, with D possibly matching TRBD1 (6 bases). CDR1 and CDR2 from the germline V gene are SGHTA and FQGNSA. The CDR3 runs to 16 residues. The V end lost 2 bases, the J end lost 6 bases, and 17 bases lay between the germline ends. CDR3 in amino acids: CASSLINPGAINEQFF. CDR3 coding DNA: TGTGCCAGCAGCTTAATCAATCCAGGGGCAATCAATGAGCAGTTCTTC.

The V and J genes are TRBV27 and TRBJ1-1; D not certain. The CDR3 is 16 amino acids. Germline V gene lookup returns CDR1 MNHEY and CDR2 SMNVEV (reference sequence). Between the trimmed V and J ends, which lost 0 bases and 0 bases, there was a span of 11 bases. The CDR3 region has the DNA TGTGCCAGCAGTTTATCGGCACGGAGCATGAACACTGAAGCTTTCTTT. Protein product: CASSLSARSMNTEAFF.

This clone was seen only once. The chain links TRBV5-8 to TRBJ1-2; D gene uncertain. Trimming left V 2 bases short and J 1 base short, with 6 bases between. CDR1 and CDR2 (germline): SGHTS, YDEGEE. CDR3 length equals 13 residues. The CDR3 nucleotides read TGTGCCAGCAGCTTAAGAGTTAACTATGGCTACACCTTC. It specifies CASSLRVNYGYTF. Complete variable domain (other parts from reference TRBV5-8 and TRBJ1-2): EAGVTQSPTHLIKTRGQQATLRCSPISGHTSVYWYQQALGLGLQFLLWYDEGEERNRGNFPPRFSGRQFPNYSSELNVNALELEDSALYLCASSLRVNYGYTFGSGTRLTVV.